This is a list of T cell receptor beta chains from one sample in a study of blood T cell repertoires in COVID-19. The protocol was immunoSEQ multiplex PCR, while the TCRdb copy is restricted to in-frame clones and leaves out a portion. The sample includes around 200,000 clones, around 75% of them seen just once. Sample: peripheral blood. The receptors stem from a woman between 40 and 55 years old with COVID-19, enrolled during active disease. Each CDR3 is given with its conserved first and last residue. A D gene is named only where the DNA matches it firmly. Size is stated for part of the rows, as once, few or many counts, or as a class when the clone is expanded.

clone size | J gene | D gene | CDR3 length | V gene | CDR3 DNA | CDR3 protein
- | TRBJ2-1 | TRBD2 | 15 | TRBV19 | TGTGCCAGTAGTAGGACTAGCGGGGGATACAATGAGCAGTTCTTC | CASSRTSGGYNEQFF
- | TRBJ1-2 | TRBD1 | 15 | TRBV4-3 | TGCGCCAGCAGCCAGAGACAGGGGGCGGGCTATGGCTACACCTTC | CASSQRQGAGYGYTF
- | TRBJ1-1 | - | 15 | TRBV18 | TGTGCCAGCTCACCAACCTTAACACTGAACACTGAAGCTTTCTTT | CASSPTLTLNTEAFF
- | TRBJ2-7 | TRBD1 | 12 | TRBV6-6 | TGTGCCAGCAGTAGCACAGGGGTCGAGCAGTACTTC | CASSSTGVEQYF
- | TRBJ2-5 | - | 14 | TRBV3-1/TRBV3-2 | TGTGCCAGCAGCCAAAGACTAGGGAGGGAGACCCAGTACTTC | CASSQRLGRETQYF
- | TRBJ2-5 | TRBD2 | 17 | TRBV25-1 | TGTGCCAGCAGTGATTGGGGTAATCCAGCGGGGGGAGAGACCCAGTACTTC | CASSDWGNPAGGETQYF
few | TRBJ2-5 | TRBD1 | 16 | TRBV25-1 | TGTGCCAGCAGTGAATGGACAGGTCCCGGGGCAGAGACCCAGTACTTC | CASSEWTGPGAETQYF
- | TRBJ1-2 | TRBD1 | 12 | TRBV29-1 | TGCAGCGTCGAGACAGGGTTCTATGGCTACACCTTC | CSVETGFYGYTF
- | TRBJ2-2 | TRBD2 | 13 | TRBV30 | TGTGCCTGGAGTCTGGGGGGGTCCCAAGAGCTGTTTTTT | CAWSLGGSQELFF
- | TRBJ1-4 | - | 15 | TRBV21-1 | TGTGCCAGCAGCTCGCAGGGTCCAAGGGATGAAAAACTGTTTTTT | CASSSQGPRDEKLFF
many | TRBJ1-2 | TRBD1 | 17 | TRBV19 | TGTGCCAGTAGTATTGGGGGAGGTGGGACAGCAACCTATGGCTACACCTTC | CASSIGGGGTATYGYTF
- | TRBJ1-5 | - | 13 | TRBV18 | TGTGCCAGCTCCCCGGTCGGCAATCAGCCCCAGCATTTT | CASSPVGNQPQHF
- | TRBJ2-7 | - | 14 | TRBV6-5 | TGTGCCAGCAGTCCGGGGACTCGCTTCTACGAGCAGTACTTC | CASSPGTRFYEQYF
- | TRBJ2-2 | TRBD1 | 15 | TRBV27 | TGTGCCAGCAGCTCTCAGGGGGCTGGCACCGGGGAGCTGTTTTTT | CASSSQGAGTGELFF
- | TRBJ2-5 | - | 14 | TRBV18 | TGTGCCAGCTCACCCGGCAGGGGACAAGAGACCCAGTACTTC | CASSPGRGQETQYF
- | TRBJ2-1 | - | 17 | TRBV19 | TGTGCCAGTAGTTTCTTGTCCCGGGTCGGCCCCTACAATGAGCAGTTCTTC | CASSFLSRVGPYNEQFF
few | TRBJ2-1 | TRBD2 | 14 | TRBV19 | TGTGCCAGTAGTACCTCTAGCGGGAGGGGTGAGCAGTTCTTC | CASSTSSGRGEQFF
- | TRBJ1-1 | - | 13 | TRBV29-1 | TGCAGCGTCCAGACTGGTATGAACACTGAAGCTTTCTTT | CSVQTGMNTEAFF
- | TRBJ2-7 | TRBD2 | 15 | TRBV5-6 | TGTGCCAGCAGCTTACAACTAGCGGGGATCTACGAGCAGTACTTC | CASSLQLAGIYEQYF
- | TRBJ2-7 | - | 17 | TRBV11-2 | TGTGCCAGCAGCTTAGCCCCCCCGACGGGACACATCTACGAGCAGTACTTC | CASSLAPPTGHIYEQYF
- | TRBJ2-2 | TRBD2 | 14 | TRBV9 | TGTGCCAGCAACCTAGCGGGCAACACCGGGGAGCTGTTTTTT | CASNLAGNTGELFF
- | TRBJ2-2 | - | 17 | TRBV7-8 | TGTGCCAGCAGCTTAGTTAGTCGCGGACATAACACCGGGGAGCTGTTTTTT | CASSLVSRGHNTGELFF
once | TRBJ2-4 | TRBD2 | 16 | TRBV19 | TGTGCCAGTAGTGTACAGGCGGGAGGTGCCAAAAACATTCAGTACTTC | CASSVQAGGAKNIQYF
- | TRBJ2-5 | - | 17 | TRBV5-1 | TGCGCCAGCAGCTTGGCGATTTTGGACTATGGGGCTGGGGCCCAGTACTTC | CASSLAILDYGAGAQYF
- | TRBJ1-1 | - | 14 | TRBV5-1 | TGCGCCAGCAGCTTGAACAGCTTGAACACTGAAGCTTTCTTT | CASSLNSLNTEAFF
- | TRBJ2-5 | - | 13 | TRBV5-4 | TGTGCCAGCAGCTTGACTGTTCAAGAGACCCAGTACTTC | CASSLTVQETQYF
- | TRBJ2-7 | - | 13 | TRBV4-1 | TGCGCCAGCAGCCACCCAGGGGTGGGCGAGCAGTACTTC | CASSHPGVGEQYF
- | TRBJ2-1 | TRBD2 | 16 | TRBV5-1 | TGCGCCAGCAGCTTGGTTGGCGGGAGCTCCTACAATGAGCAGTTCTTC | CASSLVGGSSYNEQFF
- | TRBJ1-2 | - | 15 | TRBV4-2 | TGTGCCAGCAGCCCAAAGGAGGACGGGAACTATGGCTACACCTTC | CASSPKEDGNYGYTF
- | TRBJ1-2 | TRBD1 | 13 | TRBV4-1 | TGCGCCAGCAGCCAAGGGACAGGGGATGGCTACACCTTC | CASSQGTGDGYTF
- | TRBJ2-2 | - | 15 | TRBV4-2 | TGTGCCAGCAGCCTTGGGGACTGGAACACCGGGGAGCTGTTTTTT | CASSLGDWNTGELFF
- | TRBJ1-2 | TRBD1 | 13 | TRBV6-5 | TGTGCCAGCAGTCCGGACAGGGTCAATGGCTACACCTTC | CASSPDRVNGYTF